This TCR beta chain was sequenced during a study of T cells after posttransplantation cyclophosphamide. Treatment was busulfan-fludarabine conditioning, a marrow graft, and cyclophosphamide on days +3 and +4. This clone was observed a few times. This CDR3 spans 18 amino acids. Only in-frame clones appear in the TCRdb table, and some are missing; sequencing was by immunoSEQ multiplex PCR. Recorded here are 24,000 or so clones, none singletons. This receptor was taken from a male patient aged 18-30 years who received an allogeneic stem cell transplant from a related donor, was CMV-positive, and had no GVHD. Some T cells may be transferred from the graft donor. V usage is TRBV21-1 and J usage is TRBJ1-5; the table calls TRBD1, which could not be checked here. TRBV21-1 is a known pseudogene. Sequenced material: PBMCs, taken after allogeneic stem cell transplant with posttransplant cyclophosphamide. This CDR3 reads CASSKVDRGPFLNQPQHF. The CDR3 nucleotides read TGTGCCAGCAGCAAAGTGGACAGGGGCCCTTTCCTCAATCAGCCCCAGCATTTT.